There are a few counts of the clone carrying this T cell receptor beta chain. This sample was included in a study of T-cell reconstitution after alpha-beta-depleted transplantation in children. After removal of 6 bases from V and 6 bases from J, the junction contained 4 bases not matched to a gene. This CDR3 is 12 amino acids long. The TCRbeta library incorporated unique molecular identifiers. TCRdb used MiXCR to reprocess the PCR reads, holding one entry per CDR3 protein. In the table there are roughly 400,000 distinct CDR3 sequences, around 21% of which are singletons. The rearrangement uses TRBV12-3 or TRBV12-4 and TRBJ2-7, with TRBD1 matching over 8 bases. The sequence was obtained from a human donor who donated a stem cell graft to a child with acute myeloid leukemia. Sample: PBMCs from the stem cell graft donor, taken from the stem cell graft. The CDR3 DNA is TGTGCCAGCAGATATACAGGGGGCGAGCAGTACTTC. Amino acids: CASRYTGGEQYF.